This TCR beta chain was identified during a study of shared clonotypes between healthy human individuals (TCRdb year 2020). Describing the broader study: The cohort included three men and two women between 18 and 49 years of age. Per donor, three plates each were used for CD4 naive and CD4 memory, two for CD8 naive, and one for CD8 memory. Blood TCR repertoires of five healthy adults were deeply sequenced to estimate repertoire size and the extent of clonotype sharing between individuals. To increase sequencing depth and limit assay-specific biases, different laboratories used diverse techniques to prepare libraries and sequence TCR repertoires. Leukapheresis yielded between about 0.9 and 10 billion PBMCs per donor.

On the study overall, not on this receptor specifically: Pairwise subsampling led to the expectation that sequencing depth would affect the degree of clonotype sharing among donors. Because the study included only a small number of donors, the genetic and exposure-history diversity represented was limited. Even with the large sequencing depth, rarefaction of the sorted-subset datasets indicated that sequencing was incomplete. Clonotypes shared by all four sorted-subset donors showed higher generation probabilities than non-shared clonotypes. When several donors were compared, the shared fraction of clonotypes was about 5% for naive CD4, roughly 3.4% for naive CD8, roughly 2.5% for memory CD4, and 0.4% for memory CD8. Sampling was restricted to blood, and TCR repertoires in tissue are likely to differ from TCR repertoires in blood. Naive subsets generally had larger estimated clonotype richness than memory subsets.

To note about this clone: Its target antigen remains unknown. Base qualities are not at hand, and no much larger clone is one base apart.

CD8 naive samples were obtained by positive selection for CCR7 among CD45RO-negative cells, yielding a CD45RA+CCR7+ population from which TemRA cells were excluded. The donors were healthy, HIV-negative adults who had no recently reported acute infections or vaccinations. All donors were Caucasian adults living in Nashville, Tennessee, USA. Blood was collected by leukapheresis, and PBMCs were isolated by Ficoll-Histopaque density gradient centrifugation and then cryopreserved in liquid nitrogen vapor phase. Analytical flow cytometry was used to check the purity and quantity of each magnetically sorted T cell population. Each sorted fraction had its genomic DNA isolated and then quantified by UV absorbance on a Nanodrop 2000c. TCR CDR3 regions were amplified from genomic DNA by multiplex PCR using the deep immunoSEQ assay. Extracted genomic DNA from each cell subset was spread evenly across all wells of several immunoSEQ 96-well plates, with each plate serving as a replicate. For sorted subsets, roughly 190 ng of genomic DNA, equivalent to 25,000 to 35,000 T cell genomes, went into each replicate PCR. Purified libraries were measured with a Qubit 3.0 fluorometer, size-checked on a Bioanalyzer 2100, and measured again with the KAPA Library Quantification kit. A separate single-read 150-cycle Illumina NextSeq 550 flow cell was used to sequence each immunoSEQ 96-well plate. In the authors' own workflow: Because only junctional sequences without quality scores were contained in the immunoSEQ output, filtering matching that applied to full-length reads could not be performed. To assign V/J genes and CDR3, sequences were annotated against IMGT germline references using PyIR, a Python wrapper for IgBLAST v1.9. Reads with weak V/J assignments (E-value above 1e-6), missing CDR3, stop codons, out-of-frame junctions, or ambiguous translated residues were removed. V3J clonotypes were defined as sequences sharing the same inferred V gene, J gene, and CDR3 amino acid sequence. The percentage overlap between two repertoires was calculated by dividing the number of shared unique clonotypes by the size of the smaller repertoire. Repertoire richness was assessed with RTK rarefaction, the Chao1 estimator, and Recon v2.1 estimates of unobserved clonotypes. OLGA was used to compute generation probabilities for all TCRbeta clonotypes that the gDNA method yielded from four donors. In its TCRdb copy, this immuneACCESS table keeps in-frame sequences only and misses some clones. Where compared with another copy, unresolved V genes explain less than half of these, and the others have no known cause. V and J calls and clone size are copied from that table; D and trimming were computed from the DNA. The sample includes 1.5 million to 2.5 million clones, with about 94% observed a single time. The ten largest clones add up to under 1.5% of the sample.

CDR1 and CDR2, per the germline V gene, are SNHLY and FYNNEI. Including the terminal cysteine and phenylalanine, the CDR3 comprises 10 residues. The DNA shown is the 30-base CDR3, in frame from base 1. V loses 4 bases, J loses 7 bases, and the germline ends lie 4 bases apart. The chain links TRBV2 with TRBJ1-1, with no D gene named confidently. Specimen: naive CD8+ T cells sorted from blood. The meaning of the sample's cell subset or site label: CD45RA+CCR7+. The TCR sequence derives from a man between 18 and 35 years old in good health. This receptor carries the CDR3 CASSGYEAFF. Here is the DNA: TGTGCCAGCAGTGGTTATGAAGCTTTCTTT. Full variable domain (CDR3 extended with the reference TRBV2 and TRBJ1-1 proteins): EPEVTQTPSHQVTQMGQEVILRCVPISNHLYFYWYRQILGQKVEFLVSFYNNEISEKSEIFDDQFSVERPDGSNFTLKIRSTKLEDSAMYFCASSGYEAFFGQGTRLTVV.